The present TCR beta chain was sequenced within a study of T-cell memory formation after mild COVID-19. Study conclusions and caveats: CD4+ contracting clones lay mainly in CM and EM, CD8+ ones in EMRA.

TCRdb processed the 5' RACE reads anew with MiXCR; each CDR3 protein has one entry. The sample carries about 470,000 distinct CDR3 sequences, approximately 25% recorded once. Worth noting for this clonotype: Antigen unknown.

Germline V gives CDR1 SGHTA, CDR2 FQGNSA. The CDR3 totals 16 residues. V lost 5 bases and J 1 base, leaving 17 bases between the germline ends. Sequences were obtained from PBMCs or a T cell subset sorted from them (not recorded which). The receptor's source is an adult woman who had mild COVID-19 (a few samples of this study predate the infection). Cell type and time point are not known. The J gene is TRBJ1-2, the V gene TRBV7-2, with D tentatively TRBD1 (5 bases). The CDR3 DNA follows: TGTGCCAGCAGCCATAGAGGTCGGGGGATTAACTATGGCTACACCTTC. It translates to CASSHRGRGINYGYTF. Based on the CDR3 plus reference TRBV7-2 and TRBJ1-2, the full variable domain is GAGVSQSPSNKVTEKGKDVELRCDPISGHTALYWYRQSLGQGLEFLIYFQGNSAPDKSGLPSDRFSAERTGGSVSTLTIQRTQQEDSAVYLCASSHRGRGINYGYTFGSGTRLTVV.